This T cell receptor (beta chain) was identified in a study of CD8+CD57+ T cells in acquired aplastic anemia. Patients chosen for sequencing had shown CD8+CD57+ cell expansion by flow cytometry. The template for TCR beta VDJ and CDR3 sequence profiling was genomic DNA. TCRdb used MiXCR to reprocess the reads, holding one entry per CDR3 protein. The repertoire holds approximately 170,000 distinct CDR3 sequences, with roughly 50% as singletons. The CDR3 is 14 residues long. Germline CDR1 reads GTSNPN; CDR2 reads SVGIG (reference sequence). Between the trimmed V and J ends, which lost 3 bases and 5 bases, there was a span of 13 bases. This clonotype was seen a handful of times.

The chain employs TRBV30 and TRBJ1-4, with D perhaps matching TRBD1 (5 bases). Sequences were obtained from sorted CD4+, CD8+, or CD8+CD57+ T cells (not recorded which) from PBMCs. The clonotype comes from a human donor with aplastic anemia. The CDR3 coding sequence is TGTGCCTGGAGGACGGCAGGGACCAATGAAAAACTGTTTTTT. Translation: CAWRTAGTNEKLFF. The full variable domain, with the rest looked up from reference TRBV30 and TRBJ1-4, is SQTIHQWPATLVQPVGSPLSLECTVEGTSNPNLYWYRQAAGRGLQLLFYSVGIGQISSEVPQNLSASRPQDRQFILSSKKLLLSDSGFYLCAWRTAGTNEKLFFGSGTQLSVL.